This is a list of T cell receptor beta chains from one sample in a study of blood T cell repertoires in COVID-19. Some clones are missing from TCRdb's copy, which holds only in-frame ones; the method was immunoSEQ multiplex PCR. The data hold approximately 210,000 clones, with over 70% observed a single time. Sequenced material: peripheral blood. Every receptor here comes from a woman in her forties or fifties with acute or convalescent COVID-19. Each CDR3 is given with its conserved first and last residue. A D gene is named only where the DNA matches it firmly. Clone size is not always given. Where it is, it says once, few, many or a class for expanded clones.

TGTGCCAGCAGCCAAGGGGTACAGGGGGCAGATGGCTACACCTTC,CASSQGVQGADGYTF,TRBV3-1/TRBV3-2,TRBD1,TRBJ1-2,-
TGTGCCAGCAGCTTAGATCCTAGCGGGAGTAGGAATGAGCAGTTCTTC,CASSLDPSGSRNEQFF,TRBV11-3,TRBD2,TRBJ2-1,-
TGTGCCAGCAGCACAAGTTTCTCCGCGATAGCTGAATACAATGAGCAGTTCTTC,CASSTSFSAIAEYNEQFF,TRBV9,-,TRBJ2-1,-
TGTGCCAGCAGTTTAGGGCTTTTGGGCTACACCTTC,CASSLGLLGYTF,TRBV28,-,TRBJ1-2,-
TGTGCCAGCGGGGTGGGGGGGTTCAATCAGCCCCAGCATTTT,CASGVGGFNQPQHF,TRBV2,-,TRBJ1-5,-
TGTGCCAGCACTAATCAGGTGAACACTGAAGCTTTCTTT,CASTNQVNTEAFF,TRBV6-5,-,TRBJ1-1,few
TGTGCCAGCAGCCAAGACGTGATGGGGACACGCGGCTACACCTTC,CASSQDVMGTRGYTF,TRBV14,-,TRBJ1-2,few
TGCGCCAGCAGCTTGGACGGGATCTCCTACGAGCAGTACTTC,CASSLDGISYEQYF,TRBV5-1,-,TRBJ2-7,-
TGTGCCAGCAGCTTACAGGTCGGGGTGGCCTACGAGCAGTACTTC,CASSLQVGVAYEQYF,TRBV11-1,-,TRBJ2-7,-
TGTGCCAGCAGCGTGATATACAAAAAGAATGAAAAACTGTTTTTT,CASSVIYKKNEKLFF,TRBV7-2,-,TRBJ1-4,-
TGTGCCAGCAGGGACAGGGGGTTTGGTGAGCAGTTCTTC,CASRDRGFGEQFF,TRBV6-1,TRBD1,TRBJ2-1,-
TGTGCCACCAGTCCTCGCCATCCGGAACTGTTTTTT,CATSPRHPELFF,TRBV15,-,TRBJ1-4,once
TGTGCCTCCGAGCGGGAGGGCCTCAATGAGCAGTTCTTC,CASEREGLNEQFF,TRBV10-3,TRBD2,TRBJ2-1,-
TGTGCCAGTAGTATCCTTGTCACAGATACGCAGTATTTT,CASSILVTDTQYF,TRBV19,-,TRBJ2-3,-
TGCGCCAGCAGCCAAGGGTCTTGGTGGGAGGGAGTCGATGAGCAGTTCTTC,CASSQGSWWEGVDEQFF,TRBV4-1,TRBD2,TRBJ2-1,-
TGTGCCAGCAGTATTCAGGGGGCAGATGGCTACACCTTC,CASSIQGADGYTF,TRBV12-3/TRBV12-4,TRBD1,TRBJ1-2,-
TGTGCCAGCAGCTTAGTTGGGGGGACCGGGGAGCTGTTTTTT,CASSLVGGTGELFF,TRBV11-2,-,TRBJ2-2,once
TGTGCCAGCAGTGAATCAGGGCTTGGTTGGGAGACCCAGTACTTC,CASSESGLGWETQYF,TRBV2,-,TRBJ2-5,-
TGTGCCAGCAGTGAATGGGCAGGGACAGATACGCAGTATTTT,CASSEWAGTDTQYF,TRBV25-1,-,TRBJ2-3,-
TGCGCCAGCAGTGAGTCGAATTTAGCGAGCACAGATACGCAGTATTTT,CASSESNLASTDTQYF,TRBV10-2,-,TRBJ2-3,once
TGTGCCAGCATTGTAGGGGGCCGGGCTTTCTTT,CASIVGGRAFF,TRBV6-5,TRBD1,TRBJ1-1,-
TGTGCCAGCAGTGGCAGGGAAAAGGGGCACACTGAAGCTTTCTTT,CASSGREKGHTEAFF,TRBV27,-,TRBJ1-1,-
TGTGCCAGTAGTGCCAAGTCCCGGGGGGAGACCCAGTACTTC,CASSAKSRGETQYF,TRBV19,-,TRBJ2-5,-
TGTGCCAGTAGTACCCAACGACCAGGGGGAGGTGGCAATCAGCCCCAGCATTTT,CASSTQRPGGGGNQPQHF,TRBV19,TRBD1,TRBJ1-5,-
TGTGCCACCAGTAGGGACAGGGGACACGAGCAGTACTTC,CATSRDRGHEQYF,TRBV24-1,TRBD1,TRBJ2-7,-
TGCAGCGTTGTTCCGGACAGGGTCGCCTACGAGCAGTACTTC,CSVVPDRVAYEQYF,TRBV29-1,TRBD1,TRBJ2-7,-
TGTGCCAGCAGACCCGGAGCAGGGACTGGAAACACCATATATTTT,CASRPGAGTGNTIYF,TRBV7-9,-,TRBJ1-3,-
TGTGCCAGCTCACCAACCACAGGGGTCATGAAGGAAAAACTGTTTTTT,CASSPTTGVMKEKLFF,TRBV18,TRBD1,TRBJ1-4,-
TGTGCCAGCAGTTTCATCGGACAGGGGCTAAACAATGAGCAGTTCTTC,CASSFIGQGLNNEQFF,TRBV27,TRBD1,TRBJ2-1,-
TGTGCCAGTAGTATCCCTAGCGTCTGGAATGAGCAGTTCTTC,CASSIPSVWNEQFF,TRBV19,-,TRBJ2-1,-
TGTGCCAGCAACTACGAGGTCCTCAACACCGGGGAGCTGTTTTTT,CASNYEVLNTGELFF,TRBV5-6,-,TRBJ2-2,few
TGTGCCACCAGACCCGGGACACCTTCCTACGAGCAGTACTTC,CATRPGTPSYEQYF,TRBV24-1,-,TRBJ2-7,-
TGTGCCAGCAGCTTAGAACAGGGGGGCTACAATGAGCAGTTCTTC,CASSLEQGGYNEQFF,TRBV7-7,TRBD1,TRBJ2-1,-
TGTGCCAGCCAACGACGGGAGGGGAACACTGAAGCTTTCTTT,CASQRREGNTEAFF,TRBV2,-,TRBJ1-1,-
TGTGCCAGTAGTATAGATTTCGGGACAGGGAACCCTTTCCTCTACAATGAGCAGTTCTTC,CASSIDFGTGNPFLYNEQFF,TRBV19,TRBD1,TRBJ2-1,few
TGTGCCACCAGTGATTCTTTGACTAGCGGGAGGTTTAATGAGCAGTTCTTC,CATSDSLTSGRFNEQFF,TRBV24-1,TRBD2,TRBJ2-1,-
TGTGCCAGCAGCCAAGGCTTCAGGGCACCGGACTTC,CASSQGFRAPDF,TRBV3-1/TRBV3-2,-,TRBJ2-7,-